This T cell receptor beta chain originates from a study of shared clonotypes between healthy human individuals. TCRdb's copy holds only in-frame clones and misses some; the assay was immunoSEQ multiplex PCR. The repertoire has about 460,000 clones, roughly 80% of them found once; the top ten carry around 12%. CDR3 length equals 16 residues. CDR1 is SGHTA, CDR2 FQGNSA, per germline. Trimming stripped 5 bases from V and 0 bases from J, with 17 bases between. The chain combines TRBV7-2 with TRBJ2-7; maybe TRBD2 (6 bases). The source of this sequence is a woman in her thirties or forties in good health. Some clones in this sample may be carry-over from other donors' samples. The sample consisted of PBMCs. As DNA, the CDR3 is TGTGCCAGCAGCCCCGCCGCGGGGCGTCCCTCCTACGAGCAGTACTTC. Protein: CASSPAAGRPSYEQYF.